This T cell receptor beta chain derives from a study of Graves' ophthalmopathy and Graves' hyperthyroidism. Study summary: Peripheral blood (taken before any treatment) was collected at initial diagnosis.

The starting material, about 9.5 ml of fresh peripheral blood, provided the PBMCs. Researchers took RNA transcripts and amplified TCR beta CDR3 regions from them. HTBI primers were employed in first-round RT-PCR, then a second-round multiplex PCR followed. Each CDR3 protein gets one entry after TCRdb re-called the multiplex PCR reads with MiXCR. This sample has under 350,000 distinct CDR3 sequences, with roughly 15% found just once. V shed 5 bases, J shed 7 bases, and the junction held 9 bases outside the gene matches. In germline, CDR1 is MNHEY, CDR2 SVGEGT. This CDR3 is 15 amino acids long. Overall study results and limits: It was with 70.59% sensitivity and about 72% specificity that the model predicted ophthalmopathy progression. Clonotypes were expanded in thyroid at above 0.001 frequency, and most also appeared in blood.

The sample holds many counts of this clonotype. The antigen is not known. Sequencing was done on a sample of peripheral blood. This sequence joins TRBV6-2 or TRBV6-3 and TRBJ2-5; 11 bases agree with TRBD2. This TCR came from an adult man with Graves' ophthalmopathy. The CDR3 sequence is CASSELAGVAGTQYF. The DNA of the CDR3 is TGTGCCAGCAGTGAACTAGCGGGAGTGGCTGGGACCCAGTACTTC.